The 30 T cell receptor beta chains listed next were all sequenced from one sample in a study of T cells in women clearing cervical HPV infection. Profiled with immunoSEQ multiplex PCR; TCRdb holds only in-frame clones, not every one. The listing contains 45,000 to 50,000 clones. Sequencing was done on a sample of blood buffy coat. The receptors shown here come from a woman aged 18-70 years with a cervical HPV16 infection that either progressed to CIN3+ or cleared (not recorded which).

About this clone: The read gets to within 3 residues of the CDR3 end, and the germline J gene fills in the rest. The genes are TRBV7-9 and TRBJ1-1; 7 bases match TRBD1. CDR1 is SEHNR and CDR2 is FQNEAQ in the germline V gene (reference sequence). This CDR3 region has 12 residues. CDR3: CASSLPDRVAFF. Partial CDR3 DNA: TGTGCCAGCAGTTTGCCCGACAGGGTG.

As for this clone: Coverage ceases 3 residues before the CDR3 finishes, and the germline J gene fills in the end. The chain employs TRBV20-1 and TRBJ2-7, with 16 bases lining up with TRBD2. With 6 bases clipped from V and 2 bases from J, the junction kept 10 bases outside the gene matches. Looked up from germline, CDR1 is DFQATT and CDR2 is SNEGSKA (reference sequence). This CDR3 has 17 amino acids. The CDR3 sequence is CSASPGLAGGPTYEQYF. Incomplete CDR3 DNA: TGCAGTGCATCACCGGGACTAGCGGGAGGGCCCACCTACGAG.

In the case of this clone: The sequenced fragment ends 3 residues before the CDR3 boundary, so the rest is inferred from the germline J gene. V usage is TRBV20-1 and J usage is TRBJ2-1; 7 bases agree with TRBD2. V shed 5 bases and J 0 bases; nucleotides not matched to a gene: 10. The CDR3 consists of 16 residues. Germline V gene lookup returns CDR1 DFQATT and CDR2 SNEGSKA (reference sequence). This CDR3 reads CSAGIGGSPSYNEQFF. CDR3 DNA (partial): TGCAGTGCTGGAATCGGGGGGTCCCCCTCCTACAATGAG.

About this clone: The observed sequence ends 3 residues before the CDR3 terminus, with the missing tail filled in from the germline J gene. The chain employs TRBV2 and TRBJ2-3; a weak D match, TRBD2 (6 bases). The CDR3 is made up of 13 amino acids. Germline-derived CDR1 and CDR2 are SNHLY and FYNNEI. CDR3 residues: CASTKTSFETQYF. Partial CDR3 DNA: TGTGCCAGCACTAAGACTAGTTTTGAGACG.

A word on this clone: The CDR3 end is not reached by the read, which stops 3 residues before it; the germline J gene fills it in. The V call is TRBV23-1, the J call TRBJ2-2, with 7 positions matching TRBD1. TRBV23-1 is designated an ORF whose function remains uncertain. The CDR3 sequence is 16 residues long. The J segment lost 4 bases and the V segment lost 2 bases, leaving 7 bases of the junction unmatched. The CDR3 here is CASSQPDRAGTGELFF. CDR3 DNA (partial): TGCGCCAGCAGTCAACCCGACAGGGCGGGCACCGGGGAG.

With regard to this clone: The read comes to an end 3 residues before the CDR3 does, leaving the germline J gene to fill in the end. The chain couples TRBV20-1 to TRBJ2-1; possibly TRBD1 for D (6 bases). V dropped 5 bases and J dropped 6 bases, with 11 bases sitting between them. CDR1 is DFQATT, CDR2 SNEGSKA, per germline (reference sequence). The CDR3 has 12 residues. The CDR3 DNA, read in part, is TGCAGTGCTGGAGCAGGGGCCAATGAG. This encodes CSAGAGANE. The full CDR3 protein reads CSAGAGANEQFF.

For this clone: The read terminates 3 residues ahead of where the CDR3 ends, so the germline J gene completes it. V is TRBV28 and J is TRBJ1-1, with D hard to call. Trimming took 7 bases from V and 1 from J, leaving 4 bases between them. CDR3 length: 11 residues. The germline V gene has CDR1 MDHEN and CDR2 SYDVKM. The sequenced part of the CDR3 DNA is TGTGCCAGCACTTCGAACACTGAA. Residues: CASTSNTE. The full-length CDR3 reads as CASTSNTEAFF. Complete variable domain (other parts from reference TRBV28 and TRBJ1-1): DVKVTQSSRYLVKRTGEKVFLECVQDMDHENMFWYRQDPGLGLRLIYFSYDVKMKEKGDIPEGYSVSREKKERFSLILESASTNQTSMYLCASTSNTEAFFGQGTRLTVV.

With regard to this clone: The read terminates 3 residues ahead of where the CDR3 ends, so the germline J gene completes it. This chain joins TRBV19 and TRBJ2-7; no clear D. Germline V lookup: CDR1 LNHDA, CDR2 SQIVND (reference sequence). Trimming took 2 bases from V and 0 from J, leaving 8 bases between them. The CDR3 is made up of 14 amino acids. CDR3 bases read: TGTGCCAGTAGTATATCAGGCAGCTCCTACGAG. It translates to CASSISGSSYE. The whole CDR3 sequence reads CASSISGSSYEQYF. The full variable domain, rest sourced from reference TRBV19 and TRBJ2-7, is DGGITQSPKYLFRKEGQNVTLSCEQNLNHDAMYWYRQDPGQGLRLIYYSQIVNDFQKGDIAEGYSVSREKKESFPLTVTSAQKNPTAFYLCASSISGSSYEQYFGPGTRLTVT.

Comment on this clone: The read ends 3 residues early relative to the CDR3; the germline J gene fills the gap. This chain links TRBV5-1 with TRBJ2-3; weak D call: TRBD2 (7 bases). The CDR3 has 16 residues. Germline lookup yields CDR1 SGHRS and CDR2 YFSETQ. V lost 4 bases, J lost 3 bases, and 18 bases lay in between. The CDR3 bases that were read are TGCGCCAGCAGCCATTTTGGGGGGGGCTTTACAGATACG. It encodes CASSHFGGGFTDT. The CDR3 as a whole reads CASSHFGGGFTDTQYF.

To note about this clone: Read coverage stops 3 residues before the CDR3 terminus; the germline J gene supplies the remainder. The gene calls are TRBV7-2 and TRBJ2-3, with a tentative D call TRBD2 (6 bases). This CDR3 spans 14 amino acids. CDR1 and CDR2 from the germline V gene are SGHTA and FQGNSA. The CDR3 DNA, read in part, is TGTGCCAGCAGCTTCCGACTAGGAGGCGAGACG. Translating it yields CASSFRLGGET. The CDR3, in full, reads CASSFRLGGETQYF.

Comments on this clone: The DNA ends 3 residues before the CDR3 does, and the rest of the CDR3 is filled in from the germline J gene. This sequence joins TRBV30 and TRBJ2-3; 9 positions match TRBD1. Germline V gene data show CDR1 as GTSNPN and CDR2 as SVGIG (reference sequence). The CDR3 consists of 17 residues. The sequenced CDR3 bases are TGTGCCTGGAGTGTGTCAGGACAGGGGATAGGTATCAGGGCG. Translating gives CAWSVSGQGIGIRA. The whole CDR3 is CAWSVSGQGIGIRAQYF. Looking up the rest from reference TRBV30 and TRBJ2-3 gives the full variable domain: SQTIHQWPATLVQPVGSPLSLECTVEGTSNPNLYWYRQAAGRGLQLLFYSVGIGQISSEVPQNLSASRPQDRQFILSSKKLLLSDSGFYLCAWSVSGQGIGIRAQYFGPGTRLTVL.

Details on this clone: The CDR3 end is not reached by the read, which stops 3 residues before it; the germline J gene fills it in. The chain recombines TRBV18 with TRBJ1-6, with 9 bases matching TRBD1. Germline V gives CDR1 KGHSH, CDR2 LQKENI. V was pared by 3 bases and J by 4 bases, with 1 base of the junction left unmatched. CDR3 length: 15 amino acids. CDR3 protein: CASSPGQGYNSPLHF. Incomplete CDR3 DNA: TGTGCCAGCTCACCCGGACAGGGGTATAATTCACCC. Full variable domain (remainder filled in from reference TRBV18 and TRBJ1-6): NAGVMQNPRHLVRRRGQEARLRCSPMKGHSHVYWYRQLPEEGLKFMVYLQKENIIDESGMPKERFSAEFPKEGPSILRIQQVVRGDSAAYFCASSPGQGYNSPLHFGNGTRLTVT.

A word on this clone: The read gets to within 3 residues of the CDR3 end, and the germline J gene fills in the rest. V and J are TRBV2 and TRBJ2-1; 13 bases map to TRBD2. The J segment lost 5 bases and the V segment lost 4 bases, leaving 11 bases of the junction unmatched. Germline-derived CDR1 and CDR2 are SNHLY and FYNNEI. The CDR3 has 18 residues. CDR3 DNA, as far as it was read: TGTGCCAGCAGTGTAGAAGGACTAGCGGGAGTTGGCAACAATGAG. Amino acids: CASSVEGLAGVGNNE. The CDR3 in its entirety is CASSVEGLAGVGNNEQFF. The full variable domain, with the rest looked up from reference TRBV2 and TRBJ2-1, is EPEVTQTPSHQVTQMGQEVILRCVPISNHLYFYWYRQILGQKVEFLVSFYNNEISEKSEIFDDQFSVERPDGSNFTLKIRSTKLEDSAMYFCASSVEGLAGVGNNEQFFGPGTRLTVL.

Of note for this clone: The read finishes 3 residues shy of the CDR3 end, and the germline J gene is used to complete it. This same CDR3 is encoded by further DNA sequences in the sample. The V call is TRBV19, the J call TRBJ1-3, with D possibly TRBD1 on 5 matching bases. With 3 bases removed from V and 1 base from J, the gap between germline ends came to 10 bases. CDR1 is LNHDA and CDR2 is SQIVND in the germline V gene (reference sequence). This CDR3 is 15 amino acids long. The CDR3 protein is CASSMGGPSGNTIYF. CDR3 DNA, as far as it was read: TGTGCCAGTAGTATGGGGGGACCTTCTGGAAACACC.

As to this clone: The read comes to an end 3 residues before the CDR3 does, leaving the germline J gene to fill in the end. V is TRBV7-3 and J is TRBJ2-7; 9 bases are a match to TRBD1. Germline V gene sequence: CDR1 SGHTA, CDR2 FQGTGA. The CDR3 length is 14 residues. With V trimmed by 5 bases and J by 5 bases, 7 bases remained unmatched. The CDR3 loop reads CASSPRQGVHEQYF. The CDR3 DNA, read in part, is TGTGCCAGCAGCCCCCGACAGGGGGTCCACGAG.

In the case of this clone: One end of the junction does not line up with germline, which may come from a read error. Coverage ceases 3 residues before the CDR3 finishes, and the germline J gene fills in the end. The chain joins TRBV7-7 to TRBJ1-2; possibly TRBD1 for D (5 bases). The germline V gene encodes CDR1 SSHAT and CDR2 FNYEAQ (reference sequence). The CDR3 is 14 amino acids. The CDR3 sequence is CASSQPRVNYGYTF. The part of the CDR3 DNA that was read is TGTGCTAGCAGCCAACCCAGGGTAAACTATGGC.

Of note for this clone: Sequencing ends 3 residues short of the CDR3 end; the germline J gene provides the rest. The rearrangement uses TRBV19 and TRBJ2-7; possibly TRBD2 for D (6 bases). CDR3 size: 14 residues. The germline V and J ends were trimmed by 7 bases and 5 bases, with 18 bases remaining between them. Looked up from germline, CDR1 is LNHDA and CDR2 is SQIVND (reference sequence). The DNA read from the CDR3 is TGTGCCAGTACCTCCCGGGGGTTTACGAACGAG. Protein product: CASTSRGFTNE. Given in full, the CDR3 is CASTSRGFTNEQYF.

With regard to this clone: The sequence runs out 3 residues before the end of the CDR3; the remainder is reconstructed from the germline J gene. The V gene is TRBV18, the J gene TRBJ1-1, with 9 bases that match TRBD1. Unmatched junction bases numbered 6, after V lost 3 bases and J lost 4 bases. Looked up from germline, CDR1 is KGHSH and CDR2 is LQKENI. The CDR3 loop spans 15 amino acids. CDR3 protein: CASSPTGQGSTEAFF. The CDR3 bases that were read are TGTGCCAGCTCACCCACGGGACAGGGAAGCACTGAA.

With respect to this clone: The read falls 3 residues short of the CDR3 end, and the missing part is taken from the germline J gene. V usage is TRBV19 and J usage is TRBJ2-4; TRBD1 agrees at 9 bases. Germline CDR1 reads LNHDA; CDR2 reads SQIVND (reference sequence). The CDR3 totals 13 residues. CDR3 amino acids: CASRKGQGGSQYF. CDR3 DNA (partial): TGTGCCAGTAGAAAGGGACAGGGTGGATCT.

Turning to this clone: The read halts 3 residues ahead of the CDR3 end, with the missing end drawn from the germline J gene. V and J are TRBV7-9 and TRBJ2-5, with 8 nucleotides matching TRBD1. This CDR3 contains 14 residues. Trimming cost V 5 bases and J 5 bases; bases outside gene matches: 7. CDR1 is SEHNR and CDR2 is FQNEAQ in the germline V gene (reference sequence). CDR3 region: CASSMYRDRETQYF. Partial CDR3 DNA: TGTGCCAGCAGCATGTACCGGGACAGGGAGACC.

A word on this clone: The read ends 3 residues shy of where the CDR3 ends; the end is completed using the germline J gene. The genes are TRBV5-6 and TRBJ1-5, with D unclear. The germline gives CDR1 SGHDT, CDR2 YYEEEE. This CDR3 is 15 amino acids long. Deletions cut 1 base from V and 3 bases from J, with 11 bases between. CDR3 amino acids: CASSLRPDSNQPQHF. The part of the CDR3 DNA that was read is TGTGCCAGCAGCTTGCGTCCGGACTCCAATCAGCCC.

As concerns this clone: The CDR3 end is not reached by the read, which stops 3 residues before it; the germline J gene fills it in. The chain couples TRBV5-1 to TRBJ1-6; 8 nucleotides match TRBD1. The CDR3 totals 14 residues. The V segment lost 4 bases and the J segment 8 bases; nucleotides outside the gene matches: 5. Looked up from germline, CDR1 is SGHRS and CDR2 is YFSETQ. This CDR3 is CASSLDRVDSPLHF. The CDR3 DNA, read in part, is TGCGCCAGCAGCCTGGACAGGGTGGATTCACCC.

About this clone: The read ends 3 residues early relative to the CDR3; the germline J gene fills the gap. The chain uses TRBV18 and TRBJ2-4, with D tentatively TRBD1 (7 bases). The CDR3 length is 13 residues. Germline V lookup: CDR1 KGHSH, CDR2 LQKENI. The CDR3 loop is CASSLGQDYGQYF. The sequenced part of the CDR3 DNA is TGTGCCAGCTCCCTCGGACAGGACTATGGT.

Remarks on this clone: Read coverage stops 3 residues before the CDR3 terminus; the germline J gene supplies the remainder. J is TRBJ2-2 and V is TRBV7-3; TRBD1 might be the D (5 bases). Trimming removed 2 bases from V and 4 bases from J, with 8 bases in between. CDR1 is SGHTA and CDR2 is FQGTGA in the germline V gene. This CDR3 has 14 residues. CDR3 sequence reads: CASSLYRTTGELFF. CDR3 DNA (partial): TGTGCCAGCAGCTTATACAGGACCACCGGGGAG.

About this clone itself: The sequenced fragment ends 3 residues before the CDR3 boundary, so the rest is inferred from the germline J gene. The rearrangement links TRBV7-8 to TRBJ1-1; D not certain. The V gene's germline CDR1 is SGHVS and CDR2 FQNEAQ. The CDR3 has 13 amino acids. Trimming removed 5 bases from V and 2 bases from J, with 9 bases in between. The sequenced CDR3 bases are TGTGCCAGCAGCCGCGCCTTAAACACTGAA. This gives the protein CASSRALNTE. Given in full, the CDR3 is CASSRALNTEAFF.

Comment on this clone: The observed sequence ends 3 residues before the CDR3 terminus, with the missing tail filled in from the germline J gene. The chain recombines TRBV5-1 with TRBJ2-7; 10 bases are a match to TRBD1. The CDR3 sequence is 15 residues long. Germline CDR1 is SGHRS and CDR2 is YFSETQ. The trim removed 4 bases at V and 4 bases at J, leaving 8 bases unmatched. Partial CDR3 DNA: TGCGCCAGCAGCGCTTCGACAGGGGGCCGTTACGAG. Its protein product is CASSASTGGRYE. The entire CDR3 is CASSASTGGRYEQYF.

A remark on this clone: Read sequence stops 3 residues before the CDR3 end, and the germline J gene provides the missing end. V usage is TRBV20-1 and J usage is TRBJ2-7; 8 bases align to TRBD1. Per the germline V gene, CDR1 is DFQATT and CDR2 is SNEGSKA (reference sequence). This CDR3 spans 17 amino acids. V was clipped by 3 bases and J by 0 bases; unmatched bases: 13. CDR3 protein: CSASPRGPRGNSYEQYF. The covered CDR3 bases are TGCAGTGCTAGCCCCAGGGGGCCGCGCGGTAACTCCTACGAG.

Points on this clone: The CDR3 is cut off 3 residues early in the read; its end comes from the germline J gene. The chain combines TRBV5-1 with TRBJ2-5; 7 bases match TRBD1. V shed 1 base and J 2 bases; nucleotides not matched to a gene: 2. This CDR3 is 14 amino acids long. Germline lookup yields CDR1 SGHRS and CDR2 YFSETQ. CDR3 protein: CASSLIQGQETQYF. The DNA read from the CDR3 is TGCGCCAGCAGCTTGATACAGGGGCAAGAGACC.

Notes on this clone: Sequencing ends 3 residues short of the CDR3 end; the germline J gene provides the rest. This chain uses TRBV18 with TRBJ2-3; a weak D match, TRBD1 (5 bases). Germline CDR1 KGHSH, CDR2 LQKENI. The CDR3 length is 14 residues. CDR3 region: CASSPPGVIETQYF. The DNA read from the CDR3 is TGTGCCAGCTCACCACCAGGGGTAATCGAGACG.

In regard to this clone: The read ends 3 residues shy of where the CDR3 ends; the end is completed using the germline J gene. The chain uses TRBV13 and TRBJ1-6; D perhaps matches TRBD1 (5 bases). This CDR3 spans 15 amino acids. V dropped 3 bases and J dropped 10 bases, with 16 bases sitting between them. Per the germline V gene, CDR1 is PRHDT and CDR2 is FYEKMQ (reference sequence). The DNA read from the CDR3 is TGTGCCAGCAGCTTGTATCTGGGGCGGAACTCACCC. Translated, it gives CASSLYLGRNSP. The whole CDR3 protein is CASSLYLGRNSPLHF.